This is a list of T cell receptor beta chains from one sample in a study of blood T cell repertoires in COVID-19. Sequenced by immunoSEQ multiplex PCR; TCRdb stores in-frame clones only, minus some. This table has roughly 480,000 clones, roughly nine tenths appearing once. Sequencing was done on a sample of peripheral blood. These receptors all stem from a young man with COVID-19, enrolled during active disease. CDR3s include the opening cysteine and the closing phenylalanine or tryptophan. Fields, in order: V gene, J gene, clone size, D gene, CDR3 DNA, CDR3 protein. The D gene is left open where the match is weak. Expanded clones get a size class; other rows say once, few or many, or leave the size out.

v_gene: TRBV7-6
j_gene: TRBJ2-1
abundance: .
d_gene: TRBD1
CDR3nt: TGTGCCAGCAGCCTGTCAGGGGGTGAGCAGTTCTTC
CDR3aa: CASSLSGGEQFF

v_gene: TRBV7-9
j_gene: TRBJ1-6
abundance: few
d_gene: TRBD1
CDR3nt: TGTGCCAGCACGAGAGGGACAGGGGCTTCACCCCTCCACTTT
CDR3aa: CASTRGTGASPLHF

v_gene: TRBV14
j_gene: TRBJ1-2
abundance: .
d_gene: .
CDR3nt: TGTGCCAGCAGCCAGGACCCCCAAATGGACATTCTCTTAGGCTACACCTTC
CDR3aa: CASSQDPQMDILLGYTF

v_gene: TRBV2
j_gene: TRBJ1-5
abundance: .
d_gene: .
CDR3nt: TGTGCCAGCAGTGAAGAGGAGGATAATCAGCCCCAGCATTTT
CDR3aa: CASSEEEDNQPQHF

v_gene: TRBV19
j_gene: TRBJ1-3
abundance: .
d_gene: .
CDR3nt: TGTGCCAGTAGTATCGGGAGCCCTTACTCTGGAAACACCATATATTTT
CDR3aa: CASSIGSPYSGNTIYF

v_gene: TRBV6-5
j_gene: TRBJ1-1
abundance: .
d_gene: .
CDR3nt: TGTGCCAGCAGTCCCGGTGTCACCTCGAACACTGAAGCTTTCTTT
CDR3aa: CASSPGVTSNTEAFF

v_gene: TRBV19
j_gene: TRBJ1-5
abundance: once
d_gene: .
CDR3nt: TGTGCCAGTAGTCCACAGCAGGGCAATCAGCCCCAGCATTTT
CDR3aa: CASSPQQGNQPQHF

v_gene: TRBV24-1
j_gene: TRBJ1-4
abundance: .
d_gene: TRBD1
CDR3nt: TGTGCCACCAGTGAGGGGACAGGGGATGAAAAACTGTTTTTT
CDR3aa: CATSEGTGDEKLFF

v_gene: TRBV6-5
j_gene: TRBJ1-2
abundance: .
d_gene: .
CDR3nt: TGTGCCAGCAGGTCCCTGACAGGTGGCTACACCTTC
CDR3aa: CASRSLTGGYTF

v_gene: TRBV11-1
j_gene: TRBJ2-1
abundance: .
d_gene: TRBD2
CDR3nt: TGTGCCAGCAGCACCCAAGCGGGAGGGCCCCATGAGCAGTTCTTC
CDR3aa: CASSTQAGGPHEQFF

v_gene: TRBV29-1
j_gene: TRBJ2-7
abundance: .
d_gene: .
CDR3nt: TGCAGCGGGGGAGAAGACCCGAGGGCTGGGCAGTACTTC
CDR3aa: CSGGEDPRAGQYF

v_gene: TRBV27
j_gene: TRBJ2-1
abundance: .
d_gene: TRBD2
CDR3nt: TGTGCCAGCAGCCCCCACGGGACTAGCGGGAAGGGTGAGCAGTTCTTC
CDR3aa: CASSPHGTSGKGEQFF

v_gene: TRBV7-9
j_gene: TRBJ2-2
abundance: few
d_gene: TRBD2
CDR3nt: TGTGCCAGCAGCTTAAGCGGGGGGGCCTCCGGGGAGCTGTTTTTT
CDR3aa: CASSLSGGASGELFF

v_gene: TRBV18
j_gene: TRBJ1-6
abundance: .
d_gene: .
CDR3nt: TGTGCCAGCTCACCACGCAGGGGTGAGGATTCACCCCTCCACTTT
CDR3aa: CASSPRRGEDSPLHF

v_gene: TRBV28
j_gene: TRBJ2-5
abundance: .
d_gene: TRBD2
CDR3nt: TGTGCCAGCAGTTTCTCTCCGACTAGCGCTGAGACCCAGTACTTC
CDR3aa: CASSFSPTSAETQYF

v_gene: TRBV6-5
j_gene: TRBJ2-2
abundance: .
d_gene: .
CDR3nt: TGTGCCAGCAGGCGGAGGTCGAACACCGGGGAGCTGTTTTTT
CDR3aa: CASRRRSNTGELFF

v_gene: TRBV6-5
j_gene: TRBJ2-1
abundance: .
d_gene: .
CDR3nt: TGTGCCAGTCAATTCCGGGGTTCCACGGCCAATGAGCAGTTCTTC
CDR3aa: CASQFRGSTANEQFF

v_gene: TRBV7-8
j_gene: TRBJ1-5
abundance: .
d_gene: .
CDR3nt: TGTGCCAGCAGCTTAGTTTATTCCGGAGCGAGCAATCAGCCCCAGCATTTT
CDR3aa: CASSLVYSGASNQPQHF

v_gene: TRBV5-1
j_gene: TRBJ1-1
abundance: .
d_gene: .
CDR3nt: TGCGCCAGCAGCTTAGGGGGAACCTTAGACTCTGAAGCTTTCTTT
CDR3aa: CASSLGGTLDSEAFF

v_gene: TRBV24-1
j_gene: TRBJ2-3
abundance: .
d_gene: .
CDR3nt: TGTGCCACCCGTGGTCCTCCAGATACGCAGTATTTT
CDR3aa: CATRGPPDTQYF

v_gene: TRBV9
j_gene: TRBJ2-5
abundance: .
d_gene: TRBD1
CDR3nt: TGTGCCAGCAGCGCGACGACAGGGGGCCAAGAGACCCAGTACTTC
CDR3aa: CASSATTGGQETQYF

v_gene: TRBV20-1
j_gene: TRBJ2-5
abundance: .
d_gene: TRBD1
CDR3nt: TGCAGTGCCGGACAGGGTATGGGCCAGTACTTC
CDR3aa: CSAGQGMGQYF

v_gene: TRBV6-1
j_gene: TRBJ1-4
abundance: .
d_gene: .
CDR3nt: TGTGCCAGCAGTGAAAATGCGGGGAATAACGAAAAACTGTTTTTT
CDR3aa: CASSENAGNNEKLFF

v_gene: TRBV6-5
j_gene: TRBJ1-6
abundance: .
d_gene: TRBD1
CDR3nt: TGTGCCAGCAGCCGATCGGACAGGGGGCATTCACCCCTCCACTTT
CDR3aa: CASSRSDRGHSPLHF

v_gene: TRBV28
j_gene: TRBJ2-1
abundance: .
d_gene: .
CDR3nt: TGTGCCAGCAGGGAGGGAAGATTCACCTACAATGAGCAGTTCTTC
CDR3aa: CASREGRFTYNEQFF

v_gene: TRBV15
j_gene: TRBJ2-6
abundance: .
d_gene: .
CDR3nt: TGTGCCACCAGCTCTAACCGAGGGTACTCTGGGGCCAACGTCCTGACTTTC
CDR3aa: CATSSNRGYSGANVLTF

v_gene: TRBV4-1
j_gene: TRBJ2-7
abundance: .
d_gene: .
CDR3nt: TGCGCCAGCAGCCCACCTAAGGGGCCCGAGCAGTACTTC
CDR3aa: CASSPPKGPEQYF

v_gene: TRBV5-1
j_gene: TRBJ2-5
abundance: .
d_gene: TRBD2
CDR3nt: TGCGCCAGCAGCCCCGGGGGGGCAGAAGAGACCCAGTACTTC
CDR3aa: CASSPGGAEETQYF

v_gene: TRBV2
j_gene: TRBJ2-7
abundance: .
d_gene: TRBD2
CDR3nt: TGTGCCAGCAGTGAAGCTGTGGCTAGCGGGAGACTCCCGTACGAGCAGTACTTC
CDR3aa: CASSEAVASGRLPYEQYF

v_gene: TRBV25-1
j_gene: TRBJ1-4
abundance: .
d_gene: TRBD1
CDR3nt: TGTGCCAGCAGTGACAGGACAGGACTTAATGAAAAACTGTTTTTT
CDR3aa: CASSDRTGLNEKLFF

v_gene: TRBV7-9
j_gene: TRBJ2-7
abundance: .
d_gene: TRBD1
CDR3nt: TGTGCCAGCAGCCGACAGGGGCAGTCCTACGAGCAGTACTTC
CDR3aa: CASSRQGQSYEQYF

v_gene: TRBV7-9
j_gene: TRBJ2-5
abundance: .
d_gene: .
CDR3nt: TGTGCCAGCAGCTCGGCCCCCCTAGCAAGGGTCGAAGAGACCCAGTACTTC
CDR3aa: CASSSAPLARVEETQYF

v_gene: TRBV27
j_gene: TRBJ1-2
abundance: .
d_gene: .
CDR3nt: TGTGCCAGCAGTTTAGCCAGGGTTTTGGTTGGCTACACCTTC
CDR3aa: CASSLARVLVGYTF

v_gene: TRBV27
j_gene: TRBJ1-2
abundance: .
d_gene: .
CDR3nt: TGTGCCAGCAGTTTTGCGGCCTCCTATGGCTACACCTTC
CDR3aa: CASSFAASYGYTF

v_gene: TRBV4-1
j_gene: TRBJ1-1
abundance: .
d_gene: .
CDR3nt: TGCGCCAGCAGCCAAGATGGGAGAGGCGCTTTCTTT
CDR3aa: CASSQDGRGAFF

v_gene: TRBV18
j_gene: TRBJ1-2
abundance: .
d_gene: .
CDR3nt: TGTGCCAGCTCACCCAGTGAGACACTTAACTATGGCTACACCTTC
CDR3aa: CASSPSETLNYGYTF

v_gene: TRBV7-9
j_gene: TRBJ2-1
abundance: .
d_gene: .
CDR3nt: TGTGCCAGCAGCTTAGCGGCAGGCCGCAGGTTCTTC
CDR3aa: CASSLAAGRRFF

v_gene: TRBV6-5
j_gene: TRBJ1-5
abundance: .
d_gene: .
CDR3nt: TGTGCCAGCAGTATGGACAGATATCAGCCCCAGCATTTT
CDR3aa: CASSMDRYQPQHF

v_gene: TRBV10-3
j_gene: TRBJ2-7
abundance: .
d_gene: .
CDR3nt: TGTGCCATCAGGACCGAGGGCTACGAGCAGTACTTC
CDR3aa: CAIRTEGYEQYF